This passage covers 10 T cell receptor beta chains from one sample sequenced in a study of cytomegalovirus exposure and HLA in healthy donors. Primers included in the PCR were 60 Vbeta and 13 Jbeta primers. Repertoires were generated with immunoSEQ multiplex PCR, while TCRdb's copy carries only in-frame clones and drops some. The data hold about 100,000 clones, with roughly 78% observed a single time. Sequenced: PBMCs. The source is a woman aged 55 to 70 in good health and CMV-seronegative.

The V gene is TRBV5-6, the J gene TRBJ1-5; D uncertain. Trimming cost V 7 bases and J 4 bases, with 9 bases left between them. In germline, CDR1 is SGHDT, CDR2 YYEEEE. This CDR3 region has 12 residues. The CDR3 DNA is TGTGCCAGCGGGAGGGTTAATCAGCCCCAGCATTTT. Its translation: CASGRVNQPQHF.

This chain links TRBV4-3 with TRBJ2-7, with TRBD1 matching over 7 bases. The junction had 9 bases not matched to a gene; V was cut back by 3 bases and J by 1 base. Germline CDR1 reads LGHNA; CDR2 reads YSLEER. CDR3 length equals 16 residues. CDR3 loop: CASSQTTGFGSYEQYF. The DNA of the CDR3 is TGCGCCAGCAGCCAGACGACAGGGTTTGGGTCCTACGAGCAGTACTTC.

The CDR3 loop is CASSLRQGARTEAFF. The CDR3 nucleotides are TGTGCCAGCAGTTTACGACAGGGGGCGCGGACTGAAGCTTTCTTT. The chain employs TRBV28 and TRBJ1-1, with 10 bases lining up with TRBD1. V dropped 2 bases and J dropped 5; count of bases not matched to a gene: 5. This CDR3 region has 15 residues. From germline, CDR1 is MDHEN and CDR2 SYDVKM.

This chain uses TRBV4-3 with TRBJ2-7; TRBD2 matches at 10 bases. The V gene end was trimmed by 4 bases and the J gene end by 5 bases; junction bases not matched to a gene: 11. CDR3 length: 16 residues. Germline lookup yields CDR1 LGHNA and CDR2 YSLEER. CDR3 amino acids: CASSPRIAGGSDEQYF. The CDR3 DNA follows: TGCGCCAGCAGCCCCCGGATAGCGGGAGGTTCGGACGAGCAGTACTTC.

This clone was detected a few times. This chain links TRBV5-4 with TRBJ2-5; 13 bases are a match to TRBD2. CDR3 length: 15 residues. Germline trimming cut 3 bases from V and 2 bases from J; bases unmatched to any gene: 1. Germline V gives CDR1 SGHNT, CDR2 YYREEE (reference sequence). The CDR3 DNA is TGTGCCAGCAGCTCGACTAGCGGGGGGCAAGAGACCCAGTACTTC. Amino acid sequence: CASSSTSGGQETQYF.

This clone has just a few counts. The gene calls are TRBV15 and TRBJ1-3; D ambiguous. The CDR3 runs to 15 residues. V lost 1 base, J lost 0 bases, and 7 bases lay in between. Per germline, CDR1 LNHNV and CDR2 YYDKDF (reference sequence). CDR3 sequence reads: CATSRVADSGNTIYF. For the CDR3, the DNA is TGTGCCACCAGCAGAGTGGCCGACTCTGGAAACACCATATATTTT.

This clone was seen once. The chain uses TRBV7-9 and TRBJ2-7, with a weak D call TRBD1 (6 bases). The CDR3 length is 11 residues. V lost 7 bases and J 6 bases, leaving 10 bases between the germline ends. Germline loops: CDR1 SEHNR, CDR2 FQNEAQ (reference sequence). The CDR3 coding sequence is TGTGCCAGCAAAGGGGGTCGCGAGCAGTACTTC. It is translated as CASKGGREQYF. The variable domain in full, completed from reference TRBV7-9 and TRBJ2-7, reads DTGVSQNPRHKITKRGQNVTFRCDPISEHNRLYWYRQTLGQGPEFLTYFQNEAQLEKSRLLSDRFSAERPKGSFSTLEIQRTEQGDSAMYLCASKGGREQYFGPGTRLTVT.

CDR3 residues: CASSRGLAGPTDTQYF. The CDR3 nucleotides are TGCGCCAGCAGCCGGGGACTAGCGGGACCCACAGATACGCAGTATTTT. The rearrangement joins TRBV5-1 to TRBJ2-3; 13 bases are shared with TRBD2. Trimming cost V 4 bases and J 2 bases; bases outside gene matches: 4. The CDR3 totals 16 residues. CDR1 SGHRS and CDR2 YFSETQ come from the germline V gene.

The chain has TRBV2 and TRBJ2-7, with D perhaps TRBD2 (5 bases). V lost 6 bases and J lost 5, with 11 bases in between. The germline V gene has CDR1 SNHLY and CDR2 FYNNEI. This CDR3 has 12 amino acids. The CDR3 is CASRRAGNEQYF. The CDR3 nucleotides are TGTGCCAGCAGGAGGGCGGGTAACGAGCAGTACTTC.

The chain links TRBV30 to TRBJ1-1; possibly TRBD1 for D (6 bases). Germline V gives CDR1 GTSNPN, CDR2 SVGIG (reference sequence). Trimming removed 3 bases at V and 1 base at J, with 9 bases between. This CDR3 has 13 amino acids. The CDR3 here is CAWSRGPNTEAFF. In nucleotides, the CDR3 is TGTGCCTGGAGCAGGGGCCCGAACACTGAAGCTTTCTTT.